This T cell receptor (beta chain) was identified during a study of regulatory T cells in long-lasting Graves disease. Trimming stripped 1 base from V and 5 bases from J, with 9 bases between. The germline V gene has CDR1 MNHEY and CDR2 SVGAGI. The CDR3 sequence is 13 residues long. Time point specified: persistent/refractory GD, antithyroid drugs over 5 years with positive TRAb. Researchers made the TCR library from RNA that was extracted from PBMCs. In building TCR beta libraries, iRepertoire HTBI primers were used together with Arm-PCR of CDR3 regions. A single record per CDR3 protein comes from TCRdb applying MiXCR to the multiplex PCR reads. This sample has under 350,000 distinct CDR3 sequences, with around 21% found just once.

This chain uses TRBV6-5 with TRBJ2-7; D might be TRBD1 (5 bases). Source: peripheral blood mononuclear cells (PBMCs), taken when the disease was refractory, from a patient treated with antithyroid drugs. The origin of this receptor is a female donor with Graves disease. Here the CDR3 reads CASSYLAGNEQYF. CDR3 coding DNA: TGTGCCAGCAGTTACTTGGCAGGGAACGAGCAGTACTTC.